This entry features one T cell receptor (beta chain) sequence. Random-hexamer reverse transcription was applied to roughly 0.45 to 1 ug RNA. Across 54 Vbeta and 13 Jbeta, TCR beta CDR3 was amplified with immunoSEQ multiplex PCR. TCRdb reanalysed the immunoSEQ multiplex PCR reads using MiXCR and keeps one entry per CDR3 protein. Of a few hundred thousand distinct CDR3 sequences in the sample, approximately 85% were seen once. The sample belongs to a study of CD8 T cells in Susac syndrome. The multiple sclerosis control group consisted of treatment-naive patients whose relapsing-remitting disease, which was either stable or active, fulfilled revised McDonald criteria. Bulk CD8+ and CD4+ cells came from magnetic negative isolation; CD8+ TEMRA by FACS. Germline-derived CDR1 and CDR2 are LNHDA and SQIVND (reference sequence). Trimming cost V 10 bases and J 6 bases, with 13 bases left between them. The CDR3 is 12 amino acids.

The TCR originated in a human donor with multiple sclerosis. The V and J genes are TRBV19 and TRBJ2-1; D might be TRBD1 or TRBD2, each matching 5 bases. Input material: CD8+ T cells from PBMCs. CDR3 residues: CAIRTGTNEQFF. CDR3 nucleotide sequence: TGTGCCATCCGGACGGGGACCAATGAGCAGTTCTTC.